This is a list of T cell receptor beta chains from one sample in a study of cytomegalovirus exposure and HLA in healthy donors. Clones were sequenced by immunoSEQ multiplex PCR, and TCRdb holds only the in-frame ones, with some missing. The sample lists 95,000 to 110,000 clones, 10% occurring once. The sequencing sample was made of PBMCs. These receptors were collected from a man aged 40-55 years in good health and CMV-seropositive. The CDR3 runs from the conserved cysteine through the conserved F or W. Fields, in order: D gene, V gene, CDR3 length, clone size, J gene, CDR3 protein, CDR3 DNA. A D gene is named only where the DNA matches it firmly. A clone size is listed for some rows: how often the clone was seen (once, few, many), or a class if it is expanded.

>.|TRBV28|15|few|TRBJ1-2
CASSGGGRGNYGYTF
TGTGCCAGCAGCGGAGGCGGGAGGGGAAACTATGGCTACACCTTC
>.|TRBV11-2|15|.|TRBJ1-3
CASSDRRSSGNTIYF
TGTGCCAGCAGCGACAGGAGAAGCTCTGGAAACACCATATATTTT
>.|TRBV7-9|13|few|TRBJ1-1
CASSKGRDTEAFF
TGTGCCAGCAGCAAAGGGAGGGACACTGAAGCTTTCTTT
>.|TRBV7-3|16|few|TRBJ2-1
CASSLTSRGGDNEQFF
TGTGCCAGCAGCTTAACGTCAAGGGGGGGAGACAATGAGCAGTTCTTC
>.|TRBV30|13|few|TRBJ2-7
CAWSVLSPYEQYF
TGTGCCTGGAGTGTACTCTCCCCCTACGAGCAGTACTTC
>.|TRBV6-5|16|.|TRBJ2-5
CASSYSARAPGETQYF
TGTGCCAGCAGTTACTCGGCGCGGGCCCCGGGAGAGACCCAGTACTTC
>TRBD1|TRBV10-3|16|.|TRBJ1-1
CAISGGTGYLNAEAFF
TGTGCCATCAGTGGTGGGACAGGGTATCTTAACGCTGAAGCTTTCTTT
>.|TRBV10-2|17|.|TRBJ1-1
CASTPGPRGSMNTEAFF
TGCGCCAGCACCCCGGGCCCCAGGGGCTCTATGAACACTGAAGCTTTCTTT
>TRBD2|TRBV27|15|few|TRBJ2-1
CASSQGLAGVNEQFF
TGTGCCAGCAGCCAAGGACTAGCGGGAGTCAATGAGCAGTTCTTC
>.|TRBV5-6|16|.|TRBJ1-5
CASSLAGFRSNQPQHF
TGTGCCAGCAGCTTGGCAGGCTTTCGTAGCAATCAGCCCCAGCATTTT